The T cell receptor (beta chain) under discussion was sequenced for a study of tumor-infiltrating lymphocytes in primary liver carcinoma. On the study more broadly: Tumors were stage T1-T3 N0M0, roughly 4.2 to 11 cm across. Sequenced samples came back with roughly 3.65 to 8 million productive TCRbeta reads, and the counts looked alike across tissue types.

Germline DNA was also extracted, while the blood RNA originated from unsorted whole blood. Approximately 4.2 milliliters of peripheral blood were gathered ahead of the operation. Notes on the study in general: Less overlap was seen in tumor-adjacent and tumor-blood pairs than in tumor region pairs.

For this clonotype: Its matching antigen is unknown.

Constant-region priming of 500 ng total RNA yielded TCR beta cDNA. Three nested multiplex PCR rounds of slightly modified ARM-PCR generated TCR beta libraries. PCR rounds one and two used TRBV1-TRBV30 forward primers with a C-beta reverse primer for 10 cycles each. TCRdb ran MiXCR on the multiplex PCR reads and lists one entry per CDR3 protein. This sample has approximately 330,000 distinct CDR3 sequences, with 65% found just once. J gave up 2 bases and V 6 bases, and 8 bases lay outside the gene matches. This CDR3 is built from 16 residues. Sequences were obtained from peripheral blood. The receptor comes from a man aged 40-50 years with primary liver carcinoma and hepatitis B virus infection. The chain couples TRBV12-3 or TRBV12-4 to TRBJ1-5, with 9 bases that match TRBD1. CDR3 coding DNA: TGTGCCAGCAGGGGCTGGGGACAGGGAGGCAATCAGCCCCAGCATTTT. This encodes CASRGWGQGGNQPQHF.